Only a few counts were recorded for the clone carrying this T cell receptor beta chain. For the second PCR, which ran for about 7 to 12 cycles, a sample-barcoded 5' primer and a J-beta primer mix were used. TCRdb analysed the 5' RACE reads with MiXCR anew, one entry per CDR3 protein. The sample records 750,000 to 950,000 distinct CDR3 sequences, 20% to 30% being singletons. This record comes from a study of blood T cells in healthy people across ages. The CDR3 is 17 residues long. CDR1 is LGHDT and CDR2 is YNNKEL in the germline V gene (reference sequence). Each sample gave at least 6 million isolated PBMCs. These data were likewise used in another study, on T cells of mothers and their children.

The source material was blood. The rearrangement links TRBV3-1 to TRBJ2-5; 11 positions agree with TRBD1. TRBJ2-1 matches the DNA end more closely, so the J call is doubtful. The clonotype originates from a boy aged 10-17 years in good health. For the CDR3, the DNA is TGTGCCAGCAGCCCGAGGCCTCTGGGACAGGGGGTCTTAGGGCAGTTCTTC. Its protein product is CASSPRPLGQGVLGQFF.